This T cell receptor (beta chain) is from a study of T-cell reconstitution after alpha-beta-depleted transplantation in children. It was with unique molecular identifiers that the TCRbeta library was prepared. TCRdb reanalysed the PCR reads using MiXCR and keeps one entry per CDR3 protein. Among fewer than 700,000 distinct CDR3 sequences, over 10% were seen once, and the ten largest hold around 2.2%. As concerns this clonotype: No antigen is known for it.

Study-wide results and caveats: At one year after transplant, newly produced T cells mostly accounted for T-cell counts and diversity. Several hundred expanded graft clones reportedly were the source of alpha-beta T cells about two months after transplant.

This TCR was recovered from a male patient between 10 and 17 years old who had a stem cell transplant for acute myeloid leukemia, so the T cells may come from the graft donor. The input for sequencing was PBMCs, mostly from graft donor cells, taken 360 days after TCRalphabeta/CD19-depleted stem cell transplant.

Written as DNA, the CDR3 is TGTGCCAGCAGCCCCGGGACTAGCGGGAGCGTGGGCCCAGATACGCAGTATTTT. It encodes CASSPGTSGSVGPDTQYF. V and J are TRBV7-3 and TRBJ2-3; TRBD2 matches at 14 bases. The CDR3 length is 18 residues. The germline V gene has CDR1 SGHTA and CDR2 FQGTGA. V dropped 5 bases and J dropped 4; count of bases not matched to a gene: 11.